The rows below give T cell receptor beta chains drawn from one sample of a study of blood T cell repertoires in COVID-19. Sequencing was performed with immunoSEQ multiplex PCR; in TCRdb, only in-frame clones are kept and a portion is missing. The sample consists of around 58,000 clones, 88% of them appearing once. The source material was peripheral blood. Receptor source: a human donor in a cohort sampled during active COVID-19. Each CDR3 is given with its conserved first and last residue. D genes are given only for firm matches. Part of the rows lack a size; the others show once, few, many or a class for expanded clones.

v_gene: TRBV11-3
abundance: NA
j_gene: TRBJ2-1
d_gene: TRBD2
CDR3nt: TGTGCCAGCAGCTTAAGCGGGCTAGCGGGCAATGAGCAGTTCTTC
CDR3aa: CASSLSGLAGNEQFF

v_gene: TRBV7-2
abundance: NA
j_gene: TRBJ2-4
d_gene: TRBD2
CDR3nt: TGTGCCACCCGCTGCGTAGGTAGCGGGATGTCCAAAAACATTCAGTACTTC
CDR3aa: CATRCVGSGMSKNIQYF

v_gene: TRBV6-5
abundance: NA
j_gene: TRBJ2-7
d_gene: TRBD2
CDR3nt: TGTGCCAGCAGGGTTGGTAGCGGGAGGGCCTACGAGCAGTACTTC
CDR3aa: CASRVGSGRAYEQYF

v_gene: TRBV6-1
abundance: NA
j_gene: TRBJ1-5
d_gene: NA
CDR3nt: TGTGCCAGCAGTGATCGTTCCAATCAGCCCCAGCATTTT
CDR3aa: CASSDRSNQPQHF

v_gene: TRBV11-2
abundance: NA
j_gene: TRBJ2-7
d_gene: TRBD2
CDR3nt: TGTGCCAGCAGCTTAATCCCACTACTAGCGGGAGGTTCTTACGAGCAGTACTTC
CDR3aa: CASSLIPLLAGGSYEQYF

v_gene: TRBV7-9
abundance: NA
j_gene: TRBJ2-1
d_gene: NA
CDR3nt: TGTGCCAGCAGCTTGGGGACAACTAGTTACAATGAGCAGTTCTTC
CDR3aa: CASSLGTTSYNEQFF

v_gene: TRBV5-1
abundance: NA
j_gene: TRBJ1-1
d_gene: TRBD1
CDR3nt: TGCGCCAGCAGCGCCCAGGGGGGAACTGAAGCTTTCTTT
CDR3aa: CASSAQGGTEAFF

v_gene: TRBV4-1
abundance: once
j_gene: TRBJ2-5
d_gene: TRBD1
CDR3nt: TGCGCCAGCAGCCACCCGACAGGGGGAAAAGAGACCCAGTACTTC
CDR3aa: CASSHPTGGKETQYF

v_gene: TRBV13
abundance: few
j_gene: TRBJ1-1
d_gene: NA
CDR3nt: TGTGCCAGCAGCCCTTCCCCGGGGGAAACCACTGAAGCTTTCTTT
CDR3aa: CASSPSPGETTEAFF

v_gene: TRBV7-2
abundance: NA
j_gene: TRBJ1-1
d_gene: TRBD1
CDR3nt: TGTGCCAGCAGCCCAACGGGACAGGTAATGAACACTGAAGCTTTCTTT
CDR3aa: CASSPTGQVMNTEAFF

v_gene: TRBV7-2
abundance: NA
j_gene: TRBJ2-3
d_gene: NA
CDR3nt: TGTGCCAGCAGCTTATTTGGGGGGATGGGGTCAGATACGCAGTATTTT
CDR3aa: CASSLFGGMGSDTQYF

v_gene: TRBV19
abundance: NA
j_gene: TRBJ1-4
d_gene: NA
CDR3nt: TGTGCCAGTAGTATAGAGTTTGCCTCCGGTGGACTGTTTTTT
CDR3aa: CASSIEFASGGLFF

v_gene: TRBV6-2/TRBV6-3
abundance: NA
j_gene: TRBJ2-7
d_gene: TRBD1
CDR3nt: TGTGCCAGCAGTTCGAGACAGGGGACCAACGAGCAGTACTTC
CDR3aa: CASSSRQGTNEQYF

v_gene: TRBV13
abundance: few
j_gene: TRBJ1-1
d_gene: NA
CDR3nt: TGTGCCAGCAGCTTAGTCGCGGGGTTGAACACTGAAGCTTTCTTT
CDR3aa: CASSLVAGLNTEAFF

v_gene: TRBV2
abundance: NA
j_gene: TRBJ2-7
d_gene: NA
CDR3nt: TGTGCCAGCAAAGGACAGTTAAGCTCCTACGAGCAGTACTTC
CDR3aa: CASKGQLSSYEQYF

v_gene: TRBV27
abundance: NA
j_gene: TRBJ2-1
d_gene: TRBD2
CDR3nt: TGTGCCAGCAGTGCTCCCCCGGGACTATGGCAGTTCTTC
CDR3aa: CASSAPPGLWQFF

v_gene: TRBV7-9
abundance: NA
j_gene: TRBJ2-7
d_gene: TRBD1
CDR3nt: TGTGCCAGCACCCGCCAGGGGGCTCCCCTTGACGAGCAGTACTTC
CDR3aa: CASTRQGAPLDEQYF

v_gene: TRBV6-5
abundance: once
j_gene: TRBJ1-2
d_gene: TRBD1
CDR3nt: TGTGCCAGCAGCCCAGTACAGGGGGGATCCTATGGCTACACCTTC
CDR3aa: CASSPVQGGSYGYTF

v_gene: TRBV18
abundance: NA
j_gene: TRBJ2-7
d_gene: TRBD1
CDR3nt: TGTGCCAGCTCATGGACAGGGGCCCTTAACGAGCAGTACTTC
CDR3aa: CASSWTGALNEQYF

v_gene: TRBV24-1
abundance: NA
j_gene: TRBJ2-7
d_gene: TRBD2
CDR3nt: TGTGCCACCAGTGACTCCGACAGGGGTCTTCCCGGGACTAGCGGGAGGGCCTCCTACGAGCAGTACTTC
CDR3aa: CATSDSDRGLPGTSGRASYEQYF